This T cell receptor beta chain was recorded in a study of blood T cell repertoires in COVID-19. About the research overall: T cells, B-cell-depleted T cells, or PBMCs supplied cDNA or gDNA.

In the original analysis: Amplified reference gene primers provided the basis for estimating nucleated cell counts. TCRdb's copy holds only in-frame clones and misses some; the assay was immunoSEQ multiplex PCR. The V and J calls and clone size come from that table; D and trimming were worked out from the DNA. Among under 300,000 clones, roughly 86% were seen once, and the ten largest hold 9% to 15%. CDR3 size: 15 residues. The V and J ends lost 0 bases and 2 bases, in that order; junction bases with no gene match: 2. Germline V CDR1 and CDR2: SGHTA, FQGNSA. What was sequenced was peripheral blood. V is TRBV7-2 and J is TRBJ2-7, with 9 bases lining up with TRBD2. This clonotype was obtained from a man older than 75 with acute or convalescent COVID-19. CDR3 bases: TGTGCCAGCAGCTTAGCCCTAGCGGGAACCTACGAGCAGTACTTC. As protein: CASSLALAGTYEQYF.